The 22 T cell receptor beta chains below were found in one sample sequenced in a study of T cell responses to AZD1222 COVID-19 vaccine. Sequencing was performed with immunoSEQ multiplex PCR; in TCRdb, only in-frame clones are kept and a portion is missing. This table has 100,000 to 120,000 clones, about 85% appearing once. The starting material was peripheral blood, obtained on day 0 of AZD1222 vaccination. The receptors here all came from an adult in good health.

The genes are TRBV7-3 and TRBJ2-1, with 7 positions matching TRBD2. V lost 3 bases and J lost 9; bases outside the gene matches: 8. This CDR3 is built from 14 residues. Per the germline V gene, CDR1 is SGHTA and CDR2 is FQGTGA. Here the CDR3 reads CASSLARLAGEQFF. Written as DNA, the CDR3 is TGTGCCAGCAGCTTGGCTAGACTAGCCGGTGAGCAGTTCTTC.

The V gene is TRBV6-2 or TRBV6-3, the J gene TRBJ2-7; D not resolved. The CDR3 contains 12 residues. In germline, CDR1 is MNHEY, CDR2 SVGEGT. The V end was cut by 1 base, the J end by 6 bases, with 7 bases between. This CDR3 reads CASSYFSGEQYF. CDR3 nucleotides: TGTGCCAGCAGTTACTTCTCGGGCGAGCAGTACTTC.

As DNA, the CDR3 is TGTGCCAGCAGCAGCCCTATGAACACTGAAGCTTTCTTT. It codes for CASSSPMNTEAFF. The gene calls are TRBV27 and TRBJ1-1; D uncertain. The CDR3 runs 13 residues. V gave up 6 bases and J gave up 0 bases, with 8 bases separating them. Germline CDR1 is MNHEY and CDR2 is SMNVEV (reference sequence).

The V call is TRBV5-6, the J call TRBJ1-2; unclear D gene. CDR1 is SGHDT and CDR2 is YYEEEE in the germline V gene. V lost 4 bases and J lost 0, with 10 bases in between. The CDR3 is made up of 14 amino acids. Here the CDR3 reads CASSIRHPNYGYTF. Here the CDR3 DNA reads TGTGCCAGCAGCATCAGGCACCCTAACTATGGCTACACCTTC.

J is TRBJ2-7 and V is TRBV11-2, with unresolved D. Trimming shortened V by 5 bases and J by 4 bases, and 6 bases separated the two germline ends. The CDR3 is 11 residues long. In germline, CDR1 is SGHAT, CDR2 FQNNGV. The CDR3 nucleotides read TGTGCCAGCAGCCTGGATTACGAGCAGTACTTC. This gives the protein CASSLDYEQYF. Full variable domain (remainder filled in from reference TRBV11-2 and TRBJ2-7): EAGVAQSPRYKIIEKRQSVAFWCNPISGHATLYWYQQILGQGPKLLIQFQNNGVVDDSQLPKDRFSAERLKGVDSTLKIQPAKLEDSAVYLCASSLDYEQYFGPGTRLTVT.

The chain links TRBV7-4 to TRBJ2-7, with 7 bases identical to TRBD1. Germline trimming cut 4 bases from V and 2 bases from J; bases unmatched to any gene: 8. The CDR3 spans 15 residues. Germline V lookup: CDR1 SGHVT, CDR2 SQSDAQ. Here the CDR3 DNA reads TGTGCCAGCAGCTCCTGGGGACAGAACCCCTACGAGCAGTACTTC. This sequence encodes CASSSWGQNPYEQYF.

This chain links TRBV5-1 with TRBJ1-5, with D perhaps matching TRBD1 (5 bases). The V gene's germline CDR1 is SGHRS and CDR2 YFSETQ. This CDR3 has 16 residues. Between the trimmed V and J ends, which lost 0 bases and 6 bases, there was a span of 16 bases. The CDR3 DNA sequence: TGCGCCAGCAGCTTGGGGACCCCAGGGATGGCTCAGCCCCAGCATTTT. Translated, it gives CASSLGTPGMAQPQHF.

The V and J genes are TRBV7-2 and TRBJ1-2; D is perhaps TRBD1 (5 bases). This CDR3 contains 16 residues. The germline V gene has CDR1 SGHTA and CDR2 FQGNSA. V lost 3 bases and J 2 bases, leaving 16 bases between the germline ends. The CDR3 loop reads CASSLGLTKGNYGYTF. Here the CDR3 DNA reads TGTGCCAGCAGCTTGGGGCTAACTAAGGGGAACTATGGCTACACCTTC.

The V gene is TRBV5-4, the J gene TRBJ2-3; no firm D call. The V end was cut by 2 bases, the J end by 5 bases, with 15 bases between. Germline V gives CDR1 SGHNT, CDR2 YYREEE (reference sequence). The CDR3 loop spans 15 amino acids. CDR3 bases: TGTGCCAGCAGCTTCTCTGGAGTACGACTAGATACGCAGTATTTT. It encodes CASSFSGVRLDTQYF.

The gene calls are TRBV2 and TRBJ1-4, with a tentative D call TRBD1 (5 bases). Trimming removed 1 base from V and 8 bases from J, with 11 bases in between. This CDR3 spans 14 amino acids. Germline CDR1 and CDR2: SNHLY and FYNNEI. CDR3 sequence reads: CASSEGQGGEKLFF. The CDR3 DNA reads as TGTGCCAGCAGTGAAGGGCAGGGTGGCGAAAAACTGTTTTTT.

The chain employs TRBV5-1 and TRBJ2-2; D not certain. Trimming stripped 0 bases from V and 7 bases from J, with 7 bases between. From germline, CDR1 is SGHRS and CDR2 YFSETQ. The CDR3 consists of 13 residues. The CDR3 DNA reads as TGCGCCAGCAGCTTGGACTCCAACGGGGAGCTGTTTTTT. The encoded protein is CASSLDSNGELFF. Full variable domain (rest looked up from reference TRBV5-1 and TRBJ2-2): KAGVTQTPRYLIKTRGQQVTLSCSPISGHRSVSWYQQTPGQGLQFLFEYFSETQRNKGNFPGRFSGRQFSNSRSEMNVSTLELGDSALYLCASSLDSNGELFFGEGSRLTVL.

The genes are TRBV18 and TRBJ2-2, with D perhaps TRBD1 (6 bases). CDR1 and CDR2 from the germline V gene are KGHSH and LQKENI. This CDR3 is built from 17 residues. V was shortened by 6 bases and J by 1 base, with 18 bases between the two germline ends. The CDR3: CASSRNTPGQNTGELFF. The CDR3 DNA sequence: TGTGCCAGCTCCCGGAACACCCCGGGACAGAACACCGGGGAGCTGTTTTTT.

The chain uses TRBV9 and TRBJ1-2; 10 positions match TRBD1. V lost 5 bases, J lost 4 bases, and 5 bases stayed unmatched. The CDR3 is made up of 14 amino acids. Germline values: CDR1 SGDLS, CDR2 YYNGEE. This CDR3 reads CASRGDRGGYGYTF. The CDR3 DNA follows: TGTGCCAGCAGGGGGGACAGGGGAGGCTATGGCTACACCTTC.

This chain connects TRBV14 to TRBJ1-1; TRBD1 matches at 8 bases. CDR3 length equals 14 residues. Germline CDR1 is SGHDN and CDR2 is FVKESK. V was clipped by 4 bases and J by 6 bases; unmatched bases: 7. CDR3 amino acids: CASSPWTGRSEAFF. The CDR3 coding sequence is TGTGCCAGCAGCCCATGGACAGGGCGCTCTGAAGCTTTCTTT. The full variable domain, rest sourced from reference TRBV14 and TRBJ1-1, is EAGVTQFPSHSVIEKGQTVTLRCDPISGHDNLYWYRRVMGKEIKFLLHFVKESKQDESGMPNNRFLAERTGGTYSTLKVQPAELEDSGVYFCASSPWTGRSEAFFGQGTRLTVV.

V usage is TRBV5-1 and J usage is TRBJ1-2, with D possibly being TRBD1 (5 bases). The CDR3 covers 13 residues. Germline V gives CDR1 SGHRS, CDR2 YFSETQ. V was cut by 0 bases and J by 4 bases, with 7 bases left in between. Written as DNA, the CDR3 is TGCGCCAGCAGCTTGGACGACAGCTATGGCTACACCTTC. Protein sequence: CASSLDDSYGYTF. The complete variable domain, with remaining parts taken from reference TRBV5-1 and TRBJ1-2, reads KAGVTQTPRYLIKTRGQQVTLSCSPISGHRSVSWYQQTPGQGLQFLFEYFSETQRNKGNFPGRFSGRQFSNSRSEMNVSTLELGDSALYLCASSLDDSYGYTFGSGTRLTVV.

CDR3 residues: CASSRQGFYGYTF. CDR3 nucleotide sequence: TGTGCCAGCAGTCGACAGGGATTCTATGGCTACACCTTC. The rearrangement uses TRBV12-3 or TRBV12-4 and TRBJ1-2; TRBD1 aligns across 7 bases. Trimming took 5 bases from V and 4 from J; bases not matched to a gene: 4. This CDR3 has 13 residues.

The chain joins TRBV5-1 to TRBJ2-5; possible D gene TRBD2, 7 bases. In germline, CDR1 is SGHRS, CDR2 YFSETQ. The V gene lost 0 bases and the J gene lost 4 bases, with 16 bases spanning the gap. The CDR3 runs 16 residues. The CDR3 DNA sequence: TGCGCCAGCAGCTTGGCGAGGGGGGGCGTAGGAGAGACCCAGTACTTC. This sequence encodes CASSLARGGVGETQYF.

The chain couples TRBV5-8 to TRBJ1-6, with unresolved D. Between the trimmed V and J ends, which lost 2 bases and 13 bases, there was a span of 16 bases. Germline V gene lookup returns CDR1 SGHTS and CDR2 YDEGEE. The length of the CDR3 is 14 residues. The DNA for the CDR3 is TGTGCCAGCAGCTTCCCGGCCTCCGCGGGTCCCCTCCACTTT. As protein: CASSFPASAGPLHF.

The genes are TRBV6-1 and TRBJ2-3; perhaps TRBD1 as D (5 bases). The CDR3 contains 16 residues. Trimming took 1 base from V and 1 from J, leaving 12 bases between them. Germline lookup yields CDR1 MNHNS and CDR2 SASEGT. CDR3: CASSEVWGPGTDTQYF. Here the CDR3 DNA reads TGTGCCAGCAGTGAAGTTTGGGGCCCGGGCACAGATACGCAGTATTTT.

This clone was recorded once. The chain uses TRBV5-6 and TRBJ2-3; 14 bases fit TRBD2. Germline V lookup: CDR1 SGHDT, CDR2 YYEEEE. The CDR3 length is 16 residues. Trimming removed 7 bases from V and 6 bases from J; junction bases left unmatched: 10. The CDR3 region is CASFGTSGGPRDTQYF. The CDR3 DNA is TGTGCCAGCTTTGGGACTAGCGGGGGCCCTAGGGATACGCAGTATTTT.

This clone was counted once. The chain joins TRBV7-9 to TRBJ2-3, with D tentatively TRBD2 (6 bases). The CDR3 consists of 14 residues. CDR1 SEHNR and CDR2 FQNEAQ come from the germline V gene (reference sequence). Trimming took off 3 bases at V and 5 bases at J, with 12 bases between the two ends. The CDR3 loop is CASSFSSDGDTQYF. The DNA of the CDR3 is TGTGCCAGCAGCTTCTCTAGCGACGGAGATACGCAGTATTTT.

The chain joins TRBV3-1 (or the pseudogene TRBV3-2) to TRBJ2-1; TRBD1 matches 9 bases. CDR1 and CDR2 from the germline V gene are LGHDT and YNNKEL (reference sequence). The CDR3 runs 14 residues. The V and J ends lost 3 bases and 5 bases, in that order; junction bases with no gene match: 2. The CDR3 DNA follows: TGTGCCAGCAGCCATTGGGACAGGGACAATGAGCAGTTCTTC. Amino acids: CASSHWDRDNEQFF.